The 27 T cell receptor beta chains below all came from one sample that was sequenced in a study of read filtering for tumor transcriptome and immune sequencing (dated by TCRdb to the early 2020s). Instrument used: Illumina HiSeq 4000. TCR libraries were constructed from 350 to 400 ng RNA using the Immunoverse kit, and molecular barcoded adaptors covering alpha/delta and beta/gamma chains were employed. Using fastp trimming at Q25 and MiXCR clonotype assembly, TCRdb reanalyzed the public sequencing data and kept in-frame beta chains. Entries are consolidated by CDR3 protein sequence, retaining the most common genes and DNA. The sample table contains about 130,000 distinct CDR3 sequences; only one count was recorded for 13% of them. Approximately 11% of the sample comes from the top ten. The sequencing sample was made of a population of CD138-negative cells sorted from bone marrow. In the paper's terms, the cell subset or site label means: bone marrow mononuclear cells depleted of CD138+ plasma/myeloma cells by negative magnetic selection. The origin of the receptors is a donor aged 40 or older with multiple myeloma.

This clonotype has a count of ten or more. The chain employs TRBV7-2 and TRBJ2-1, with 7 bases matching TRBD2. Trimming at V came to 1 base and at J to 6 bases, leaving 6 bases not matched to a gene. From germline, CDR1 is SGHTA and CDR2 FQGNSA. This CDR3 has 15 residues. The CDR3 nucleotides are TGTGCCAGCAGCTTAGGGACTGGGGGGGGCAATGAGCAGTTCTTC. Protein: CASSLGTGGGNEQFF.

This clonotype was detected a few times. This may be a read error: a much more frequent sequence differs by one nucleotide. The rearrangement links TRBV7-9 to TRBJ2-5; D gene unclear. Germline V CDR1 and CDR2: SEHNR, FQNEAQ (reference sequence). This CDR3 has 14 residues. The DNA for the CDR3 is TGTGCCAGCAGCCCTTCGACAACCCAAGAGGCCCAGTACTTC. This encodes CASSPSTTQEAQYF.

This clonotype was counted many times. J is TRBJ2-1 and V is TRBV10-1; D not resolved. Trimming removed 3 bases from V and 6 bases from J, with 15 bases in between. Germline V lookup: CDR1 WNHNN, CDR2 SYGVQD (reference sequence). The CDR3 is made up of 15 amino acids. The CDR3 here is CASSESGGRINEQFF. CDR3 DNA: TGCGCCAGCAGTGAATCGGGCGGACGGATCAATGAGCAGTTCTTC.

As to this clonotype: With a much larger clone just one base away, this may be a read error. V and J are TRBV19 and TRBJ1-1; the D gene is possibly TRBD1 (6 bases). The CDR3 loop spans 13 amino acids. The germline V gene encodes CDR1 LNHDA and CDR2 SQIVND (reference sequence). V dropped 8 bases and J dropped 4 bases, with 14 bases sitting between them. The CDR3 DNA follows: TGTGCCAGTGGTACTACAGGGACCACTGAAGCTTTCTTT. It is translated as CASGTTGTTEAFF.

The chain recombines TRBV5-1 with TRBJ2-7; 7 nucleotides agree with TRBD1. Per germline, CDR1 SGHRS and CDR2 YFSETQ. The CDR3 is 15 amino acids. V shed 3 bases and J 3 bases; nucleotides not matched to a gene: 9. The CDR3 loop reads CASSSGTDMNYEQYF. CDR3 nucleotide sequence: TGCGCCAGCAGCTCCGGGACAGACATGAACTACGAGCAGTACTTC.

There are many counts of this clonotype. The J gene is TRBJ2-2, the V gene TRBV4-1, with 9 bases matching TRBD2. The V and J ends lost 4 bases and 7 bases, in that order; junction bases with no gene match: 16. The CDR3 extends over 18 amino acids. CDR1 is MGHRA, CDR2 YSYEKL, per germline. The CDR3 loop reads CASSPTPIAGEGVGELFF. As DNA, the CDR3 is TGCGCCAGCAGCCCAACCCCAATAGCGGGAGAAGGGGTCGGGGAGCTGTTTTTT.

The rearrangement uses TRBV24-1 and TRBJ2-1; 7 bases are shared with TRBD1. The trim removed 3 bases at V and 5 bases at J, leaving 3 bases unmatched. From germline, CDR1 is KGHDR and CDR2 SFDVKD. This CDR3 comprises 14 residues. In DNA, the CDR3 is TGTGCCACCAGTGATAAAGGGACAGACAATGAGCAGTTCTTC. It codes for CATSDKGTDNEQFF.

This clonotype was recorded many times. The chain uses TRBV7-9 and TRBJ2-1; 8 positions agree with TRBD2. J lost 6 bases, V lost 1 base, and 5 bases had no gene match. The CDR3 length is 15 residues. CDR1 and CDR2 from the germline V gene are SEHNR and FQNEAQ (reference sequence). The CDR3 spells CASSLELAALNEQFF. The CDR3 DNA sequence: TGTGCCAGCAGCTTAGAACTAGCGGCCCTCAATGAGCAGTTCTTC.

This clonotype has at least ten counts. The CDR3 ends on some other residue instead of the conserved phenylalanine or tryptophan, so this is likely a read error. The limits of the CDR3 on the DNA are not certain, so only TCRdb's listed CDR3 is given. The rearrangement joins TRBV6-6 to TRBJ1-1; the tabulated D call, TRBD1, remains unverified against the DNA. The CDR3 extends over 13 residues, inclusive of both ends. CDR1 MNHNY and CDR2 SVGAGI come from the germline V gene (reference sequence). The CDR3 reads CASSSRSRGDHIP.

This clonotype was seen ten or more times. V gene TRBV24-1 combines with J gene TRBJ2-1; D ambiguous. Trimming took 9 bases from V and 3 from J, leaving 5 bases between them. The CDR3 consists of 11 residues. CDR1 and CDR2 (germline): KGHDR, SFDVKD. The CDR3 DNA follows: TGTGCCACCGGGGACTACAATGAGCAGTTCTTC. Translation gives CATGDYNEQFF.

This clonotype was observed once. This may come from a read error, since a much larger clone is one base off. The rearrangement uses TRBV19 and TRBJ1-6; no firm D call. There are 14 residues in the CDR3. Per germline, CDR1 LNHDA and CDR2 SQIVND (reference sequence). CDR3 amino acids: CASSIEPYNSPRHF. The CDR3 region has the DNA TGTGCCAGTAGTATTGAGCCCTATAATTCACCCCGCCACTTT.

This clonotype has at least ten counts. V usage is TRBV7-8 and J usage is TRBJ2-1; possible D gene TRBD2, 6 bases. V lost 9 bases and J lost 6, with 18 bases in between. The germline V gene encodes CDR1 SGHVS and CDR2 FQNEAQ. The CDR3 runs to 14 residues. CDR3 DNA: TGTGCCAGTGGAACTAGCCTCGGGAGCAATGAGCAGTTCTTC. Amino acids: CASGTSLGSNEQFF.

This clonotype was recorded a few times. The DNA for the CDR3 is TGTGCCAGCACTCAAGGTGGCATTTGGGAGACCCAGTACTTC. Its translation: CASTQGGIWETQYF. This chain links TRBV6-6 with TRBJ2-5; unclear D gene. With 7 bases removed from V and 5 bases from J, the gap between germline ends came to 17 bases. This CDR3 spans 14 amino acids. Germline V gene sequence: CDR1 MNHNY, CDR2 SVGAGI (reference sequence).

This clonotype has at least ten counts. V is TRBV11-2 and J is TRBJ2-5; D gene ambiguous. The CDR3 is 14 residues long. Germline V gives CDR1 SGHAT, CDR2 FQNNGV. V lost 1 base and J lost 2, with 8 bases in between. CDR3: CASSLGLVQETQYF. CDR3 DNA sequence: TGTGCCAGCAGCTTAGGACTTGTTCAAGAGACCCAGTACTTC.

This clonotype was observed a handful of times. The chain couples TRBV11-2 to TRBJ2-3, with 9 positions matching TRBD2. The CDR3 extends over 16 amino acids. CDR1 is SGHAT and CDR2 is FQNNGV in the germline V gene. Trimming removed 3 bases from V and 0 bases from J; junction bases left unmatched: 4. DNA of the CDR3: TGTGCCAGCAGCTTCCGGACTAGCGCTAGCACAGATACGCAGTATTTT. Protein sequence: CASSFRTSASTDTQYF.

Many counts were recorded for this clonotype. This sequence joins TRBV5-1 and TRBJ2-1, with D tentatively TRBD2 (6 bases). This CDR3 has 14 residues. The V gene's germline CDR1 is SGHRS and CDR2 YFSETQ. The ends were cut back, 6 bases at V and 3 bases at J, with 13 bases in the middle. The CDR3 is CASIKSGVYNEQFF. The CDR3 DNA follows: TGCGCCAGCATTAAGTCGGGGGTCTACAATGAGCAGTTCTTC.

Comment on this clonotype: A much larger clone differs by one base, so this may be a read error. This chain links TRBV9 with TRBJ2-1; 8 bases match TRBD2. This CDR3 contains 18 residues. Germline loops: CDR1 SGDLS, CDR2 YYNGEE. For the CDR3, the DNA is TGTGCCAGCAGCGTAGGGGGGGCTGCGGGAGGAGTAACCAATGGGCAGTTCTTC. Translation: CASSVGGAAGGVTNGQFF. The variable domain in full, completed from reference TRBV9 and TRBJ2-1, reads DSGVTQTPKHLITATGQRVTLRCSPRSGDLSVYWYQQSLDQGLQFLIQYYNGEERAKGNILERFSAQQFPDLHSELNLSSLELGDSALYFCASSVGGAAGGVTNGQFFGPGTRLTVL.

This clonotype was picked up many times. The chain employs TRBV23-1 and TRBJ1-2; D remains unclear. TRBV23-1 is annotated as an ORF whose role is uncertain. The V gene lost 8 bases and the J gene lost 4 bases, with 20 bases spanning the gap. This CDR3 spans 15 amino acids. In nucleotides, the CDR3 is TGCGCCAGCTGCGGAGCGGAGGCAGAACTCTATGGCTACACCTTC. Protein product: CASCGAEAELYGYTF.

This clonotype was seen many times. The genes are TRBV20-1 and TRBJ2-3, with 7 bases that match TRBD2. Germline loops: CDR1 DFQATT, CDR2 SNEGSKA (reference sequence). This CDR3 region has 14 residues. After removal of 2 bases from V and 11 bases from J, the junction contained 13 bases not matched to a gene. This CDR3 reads CSARLAAGDWEQYF. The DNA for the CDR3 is TGCAGTGCTAGACTAGCGGCCGGAGATTGGGAGCAGTATTTT.

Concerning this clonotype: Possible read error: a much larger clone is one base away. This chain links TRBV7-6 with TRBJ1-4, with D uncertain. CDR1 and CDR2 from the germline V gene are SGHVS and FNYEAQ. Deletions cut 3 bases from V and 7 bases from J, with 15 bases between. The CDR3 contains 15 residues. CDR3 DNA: TGTGCCAGCAGCTTCGACCGGGGATCTAGTGAAAAACTGTTTTTT. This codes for CASSFDRGSSEKLFF.

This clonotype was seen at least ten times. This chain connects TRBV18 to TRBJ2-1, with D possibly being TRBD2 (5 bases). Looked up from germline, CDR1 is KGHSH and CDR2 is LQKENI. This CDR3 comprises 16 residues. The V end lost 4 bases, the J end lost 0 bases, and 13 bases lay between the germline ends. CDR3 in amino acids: CASSRVERYSYNEQFF. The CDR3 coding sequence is TGTGCCAGCTCACGGGTCGAGCGGTACTCCTACAATGAGCAGTTCTTC.

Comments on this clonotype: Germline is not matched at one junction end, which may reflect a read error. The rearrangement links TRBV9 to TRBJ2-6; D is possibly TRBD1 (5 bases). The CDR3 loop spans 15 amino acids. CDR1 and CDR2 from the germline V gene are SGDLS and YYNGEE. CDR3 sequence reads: CASSLQASGANVQTF. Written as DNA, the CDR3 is TGTGCCAGCAGCTTACAGGCCTCTGGGGCCAACGTCCAGACGTTC.

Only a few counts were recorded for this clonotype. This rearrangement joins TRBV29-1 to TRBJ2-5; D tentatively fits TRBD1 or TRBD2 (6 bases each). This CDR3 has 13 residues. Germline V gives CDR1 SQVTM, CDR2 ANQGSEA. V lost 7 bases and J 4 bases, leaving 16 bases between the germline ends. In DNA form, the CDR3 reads TGCAGCGGCACGGCAGGAGGGGGAGAGACCCAGTACTTC. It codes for CSGTAGGGETQYF.

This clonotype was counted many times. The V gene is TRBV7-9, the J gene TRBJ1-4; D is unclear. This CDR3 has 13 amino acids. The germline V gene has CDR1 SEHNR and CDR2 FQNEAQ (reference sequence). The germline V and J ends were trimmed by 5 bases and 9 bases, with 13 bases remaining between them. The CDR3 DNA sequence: TGTGCCAGCAGCCAGCGGGAGCCCAAAAAACTGTTTTTT. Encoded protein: CASSQREPKKLFF.

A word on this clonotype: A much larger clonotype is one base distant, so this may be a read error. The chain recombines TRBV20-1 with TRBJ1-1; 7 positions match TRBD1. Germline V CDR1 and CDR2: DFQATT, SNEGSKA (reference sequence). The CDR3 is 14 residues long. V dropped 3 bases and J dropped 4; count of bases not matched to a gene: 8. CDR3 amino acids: CSASVSAGGTEAFF. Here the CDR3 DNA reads TGCAGTGCTAGTGTGTCGGCAGGGGGCACTGAAGCTTTCTTT.

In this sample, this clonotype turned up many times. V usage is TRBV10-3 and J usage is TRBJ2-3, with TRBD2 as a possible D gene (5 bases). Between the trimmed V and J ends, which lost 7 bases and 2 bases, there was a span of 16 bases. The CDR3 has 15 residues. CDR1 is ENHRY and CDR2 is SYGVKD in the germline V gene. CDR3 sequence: CAIMKLGVSTDTQYF. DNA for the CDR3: TGTGCCATCATGAAACTAGGAGTTTCCACAGATACGCAGTATTTT.

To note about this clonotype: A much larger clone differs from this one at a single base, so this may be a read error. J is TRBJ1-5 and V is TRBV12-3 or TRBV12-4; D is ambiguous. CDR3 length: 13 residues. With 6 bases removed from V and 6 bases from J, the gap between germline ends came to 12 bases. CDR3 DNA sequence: TGTGCCAGCAGCCAAAGGCCGTTTCAGCCCCAGCATTTT. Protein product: CASSQRPFQPQHF.